This T cell receptor (beta chain) was recovered during a study of blood T cell repertoires in COVID-19. Study in general: COVID-19 samples, acute and convalescent, were from the United States, Italy and Spain. PBMCs, B-cell-depleted T cells, or T cells were the source of the cDNA or gDNA that made up the material.

Germline CDR1 and CDR2: LNHDA and SQIVND (reference sequence). The V gene end was trimmed by 1 base and the J gene end by 8 bases; junction bases not matched to a gene: 4. The CDR3 covers 15 residues. Followed over time, Seattle patients had been enrolled while infection was active. Here immunoSEQ multiplex PCR was the method, and the copy in TCRdb shows in-frame clones only, minus some. The sample contains about 270,000 clones, 85% to 90% of which appear only once. Sequencing used peripheral blood. The chain joins TRBV19 to TRBJ2-1; 11 nucleotides line up with TRBD2. The receptor comes from a woman aged 25 to 39 with COVID-19, enrolled during active disease. As DNA, the CDR3 is TGTGCCAGTAGTATAGGTACTAGCGGGGGCTATGAGCAGTTCTTC. Its protein product is CASSIGTSGGYEQFF.